The clone carrying this TCR beta chain was detected a few times. Its specificity is unknown. This sample was included in a study of cytomegalovirus exposure and HLA in healthy donors. Study-wide results and caveats: A later analysis showed HLA-associated TCR beta chains outstripping equally common others in clonal expansion. CMV antigen specificity was confirmed in vitro for a few CMV-associated chains. Sequencing artifact likely explains a cluster of highly shared sequence variants.

The germline CDR1 and CDR2 sequences are SGHTA and FQGTGA. The CDR3 loop spans 17 amino acids. The V gene lost 2 bases and the J gene lost 7 bases, with 21 bases spanning the gap. PCR was performed using 60 Vbeta and 13 Jbeta primers. Profiling relied on immunoSEQ multiplex PCR, and the TCRdb table lists in-frame clones only, not all of them. The sample has 86,000 or so clones, 79% seen once; the top ten hold under 15%. This chain uses TRBV7-3 with TRBJ2-1; D might be TRBD2 (5 bases). Sequencing was performed on PBMCs. This TCR came from a woman between 40 and 55 years old in good health and CMV-seropositive. The CDR3 spells CASSLERRDHFRNEQFF. The CDR3 coding sequence is TGTGCCAGCAGCTTAGAACGTCGGGATCATTTTCGAAATGAGCAGTTCTTC.